These T cell receptor beta chains were read from a single sample in a study of shared clonotypes between healthy human individuals. Clones were read by immunoSEQ multiplex PCR, and TCRdb kept only the in-frame ones, dropping some. The sample records about 1.9 million clones, around 93% being singletons. Sequencing was carried out using naive CD8+ T cells from PBMCs. Receptor source: a man aged 18 to 30 in good health. Some clones in this sample may be carry-over from other donors' samples. Both conserved end residues are trimmed from each CDR3. Fields, in order: J gene, clone size, V gene, CDR3 protein. Rows may omit the clone size; those that give it use once, few, many or a size class.

j_gene: TRBJ2-1
abundance: -
v_gene: TRBV27
CDR3aa: ASFSGAFDEQF

j_gene: TRBJ2-1
abundance: -
v_gene: TRBV29-1
CDR3aa: SVDGLSYRYNEQF

j_gene: TRBJ1-1
abundance: -
v_gene: TRBV29-1
CDR3aa: SVVNRVSGWAEAF

j_gene: TRBJ2-2
abundance: -
v_gene: TRBV5-6
CDR3aa: ASSPLGDTGELF

j_gene: TRBJ2-1
abundance: -
v_gene: TRBV29-1
CDR3aa: SVELRYNEQF

j_gene: TRBJ2-7
abundance: -
v_gene: TRBV5-8
CDR3aa: ASSLILGIEQY

j_gene: TRBJ2-7
abundance: -
v_gene: TRBV2
CDR3aa: ASSESKGPYEQY

j_gene: TRBJ2-7
abundance: -
v_gene: TRBV5-6
CDR3aa: ASSLDRGSSYEQY

j_gene: TRBJ1-1
abundance: -
v_gene: TRBV7-8
CDR3aa: ASSLYRDPEAF

j_gene: TRBJ1-4
abundance: few
v_gene: TRBV28
CDR3aa: ASRLEDRANEKLF

j_gene: TRBJ2-3
abundance: -
v_gene: TRBV28
CDR3aa: ASSPPPRHYTQY

j_gene: TRBJ2-1
abundance: -
v_gene: TRBV2
CDR3aa: ASSRIAQLAGRWDEQF

j_gene: TRBJ2-7
abundance: -
v_gene: TRBV9
CDR3aa: ASSVVSSGSPSEQY

j_gene: TRBJ2-7
abundance: -
v_gene: TRBV9
CDR3aa: ASSLLRDSQSEQY

j_gene: TRBJ2-7
abundance: -
v_gene: TRBV28
CDR3aa: ASRPQTGSNYEQY

j_gene: TRBJ2-7
abundance: -
v_gene: TRBV9
CDR3aa: ASSPTGTSGAYEQY

j_gene: TRBJ2-1
abundance: -
v_gene: TRBV9
CDR3aa: ASSHKGNEQF

j_gene: TRBJ1-1
abundance: -
v_gene: TRBV29-1
CDR3aa: SVFAAGTEAF

j_gene: TRBJ1-1
abundance: -
v_gene: TRBV4-3
CDR3aa: ASSQDGGLPNAEAF

j_gene: TRBJ2-5
abundance: -
v_gene: TRBV28
CDR3aa: ASSALAGGHQETQY

j_gene: TRBJ1-5
abundance: -
v_gene: TRBV19
CDR3aa: ASSTFYSFYQPQH

j_gene: TRBJ2-7
abundance: -
v_gene: TRBV10-1
CDR3aa: ASSDGQGPYEQY

j_gene: TRBJ2-7
abundance: -
v_gene: TRBV9
CDR3aa: ASSVGLRYEQY

j_gene: TRBJ2-2
abundance: -
v_gene: TRBV9
CDR3aa: ASQGGTNTGELF

j_gene: TRBJ1-1
abundance: few
v_gene: TRBV18
CDR3aa: ASSLRNTEAF

j_gene: TRBJ2-7
abundance: once
v_gene: TRBV5-1
CDR3aa: ASSLTTGVSSYEQY

j_gene: TRBJ2-1
abundance: -
v_gene: TRBV27
CDR3aa: ASRPGPQSYNEQF

j_gene: TRBJ1-1
abundance: -
v_gene: TRBV28
CDR3aa: AGGQGSEAF

j_gene: TRBJ2-1
abundance: once
v_gene: TRBV19
CDR3aa: ASRRLAEGYNEQF

j_gene: TRBJ2-7
abundance: -
v_gene: TRBV6-5
CDR3aa: ASSLGTSVFNEQY